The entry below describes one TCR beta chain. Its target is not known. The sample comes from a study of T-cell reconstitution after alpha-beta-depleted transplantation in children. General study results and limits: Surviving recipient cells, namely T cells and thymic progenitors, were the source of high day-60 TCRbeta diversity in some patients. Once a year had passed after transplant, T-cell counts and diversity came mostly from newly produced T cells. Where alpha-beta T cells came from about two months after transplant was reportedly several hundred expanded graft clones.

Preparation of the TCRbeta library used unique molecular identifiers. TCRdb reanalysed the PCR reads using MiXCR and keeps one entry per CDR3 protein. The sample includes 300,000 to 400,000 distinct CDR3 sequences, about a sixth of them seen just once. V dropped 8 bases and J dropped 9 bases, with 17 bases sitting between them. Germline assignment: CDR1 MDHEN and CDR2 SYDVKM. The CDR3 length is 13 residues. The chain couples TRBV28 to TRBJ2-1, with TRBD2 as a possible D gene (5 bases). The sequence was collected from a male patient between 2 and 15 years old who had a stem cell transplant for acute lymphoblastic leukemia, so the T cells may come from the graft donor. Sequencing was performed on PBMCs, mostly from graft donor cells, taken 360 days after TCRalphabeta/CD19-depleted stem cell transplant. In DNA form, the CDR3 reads TGTGCCAGCTCTCAAGGACTGTTGAGTGAGCAGTTCTTC. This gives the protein CASSQGLLSEQFF.